This T cell receptor (beta chain) was sequenced during a study of blood T cell repertoires in COVID-19. The wider study: Donors in the United States, Italy and Spain gave samples during acute or convalescent COVID-19.

The CDR3 is made up of 15 amino acids. Trimming stripped 3 bases from V and 1 base from J, with 13 bases between. Germline V gene data show CDR1 as SGHRS and CDR2 as YFSETQ. In the original analysis: How many nucleated cells were present was estimated from reference gene primer amplification. Assay used: immunoSEQ multiplex PCR; TCRdb lists only in-frame clones, some missing. That table is the source of V, J and clone size, and D and trimming were worked out from the DNA. The repertoire has tens of thousands of clones, about nine tenths of them found once; the top ten carry 20% to 25%. The sequence was obtained from a man aged 45 to 65 with active COVID-19. Sequenced material: peripheral blood. The rearrangement joins TRBV5-1 to TRBJ1-1, with D maybe TRBD1 (6 bases). CDR3 DNA sequence: TGCGCCAGCAGCTCACAGGGTCTCGCGAACACTGAAGCTTTCTTT. This encodes CASSSQGLANTEAFF.